This T cell receptor beta chain derives from a study of cytomegalovirus exposure and HLA in healthy donors. Study-level findings and limits: TRBV6-2, TRBV6-3 and some other V segments were excluded as indistinguishable. An analysis was carried out later, and it reportedly showed fewer N-insertions in an Asian-associated ancestry cluster than the roughly 700-donor mean.

As for the donors, each was a healthy bone marrow donor. Germline CDR1 and CDR2: MNHNS and SASEGT. CDR3 length: 13 residues. Trimming removed 7 bases at V and 4 bases at J, with 11 bases between. Regarding this clone: What it binds is not known.

Vbeta (60) and Jbeta (13) primers were used in the PCR. TCRdb keeps only in-frame clones here, not all; method: immunoSEQ multiplex PCR. Here the sample spans some 50,000 clones, 70% to 80% being singletons. The sequenced sample was PBMCs. The TCR originated in a man younger than 40 in good health and CMV-seronegative. The chain uses TRBV6-1 and TRBJ2-1; a possible D gene is TRBD1 (5 bases). The CDR3 nucleotides read TGTGCCAGCACAGGGAACATATACAATGAGCAGTTCTTC. It specifies CASTGNIYNEQFF.